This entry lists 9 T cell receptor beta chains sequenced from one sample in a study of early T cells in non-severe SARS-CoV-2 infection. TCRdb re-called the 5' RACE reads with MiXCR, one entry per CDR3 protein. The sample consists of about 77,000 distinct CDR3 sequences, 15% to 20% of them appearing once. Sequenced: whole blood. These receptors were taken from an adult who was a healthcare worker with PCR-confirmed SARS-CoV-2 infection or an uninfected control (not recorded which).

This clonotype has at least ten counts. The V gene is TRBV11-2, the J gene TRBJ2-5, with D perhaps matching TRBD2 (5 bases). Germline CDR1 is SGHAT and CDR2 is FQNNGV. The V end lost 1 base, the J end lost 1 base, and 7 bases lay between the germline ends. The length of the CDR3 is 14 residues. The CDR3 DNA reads TGTGCCAGCAGCTTAGGAGGGAGCCAAGAGACCCAGTACTTC. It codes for CASSLGGSQETQYF.

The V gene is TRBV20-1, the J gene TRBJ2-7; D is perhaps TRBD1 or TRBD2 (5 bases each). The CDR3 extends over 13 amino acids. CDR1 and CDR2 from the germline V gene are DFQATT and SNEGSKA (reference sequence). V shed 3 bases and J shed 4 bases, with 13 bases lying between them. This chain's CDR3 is CSASGGPGYEQYF. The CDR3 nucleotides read TGCAGTGCTAGTGGGGGACCTGGGTACGAGCAGTACTTC.

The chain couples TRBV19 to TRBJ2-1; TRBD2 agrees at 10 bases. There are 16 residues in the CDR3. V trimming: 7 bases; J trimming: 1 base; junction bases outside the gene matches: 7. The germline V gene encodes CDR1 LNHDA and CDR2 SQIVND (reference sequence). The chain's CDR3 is CASMRAGLASYNEQFF. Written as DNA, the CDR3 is TGTGCCAGTATGAGAGCGGGACTAGCGTCCTACAATGAGCAGTTCTTC.

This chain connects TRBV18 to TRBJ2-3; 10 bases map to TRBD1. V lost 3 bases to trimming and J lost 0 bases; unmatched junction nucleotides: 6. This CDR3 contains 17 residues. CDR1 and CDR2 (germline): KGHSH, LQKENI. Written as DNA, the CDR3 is TGTGCCAGCTCACCGGGACAGGGGCCATCTAGCACAGATACGCAGTATTTT. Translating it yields CASSPGQGPSSTDTQYF. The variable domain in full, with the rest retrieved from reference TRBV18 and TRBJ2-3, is NAGVMQNPRHLVRRRGQEARLRCSPMKGHSHVYWYRQLPEEGLKFMVYLQKENIIDESGMPKERFSAEFPKEGPSILRIQQVVRGDSAAYFCASSPGQGPSSTDTQYFGPGTRLTVL.

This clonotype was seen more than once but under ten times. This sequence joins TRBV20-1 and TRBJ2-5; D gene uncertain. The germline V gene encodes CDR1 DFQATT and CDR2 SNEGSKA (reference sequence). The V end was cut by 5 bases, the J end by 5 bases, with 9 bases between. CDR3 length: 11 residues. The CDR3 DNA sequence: TGCAGTGCTCGGATAGGCGAGACCCAGTACTTC. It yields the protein CSARIGETQYF.

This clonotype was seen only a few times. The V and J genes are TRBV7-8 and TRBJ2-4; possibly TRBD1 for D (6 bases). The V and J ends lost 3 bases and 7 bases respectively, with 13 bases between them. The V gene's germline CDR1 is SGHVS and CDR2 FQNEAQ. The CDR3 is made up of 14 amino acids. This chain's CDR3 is CASSLAGDWNIQYF. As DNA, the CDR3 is TGTGCCAGCAGCTTGGCAGGGGATTGGAACATTCAGTACTTC.

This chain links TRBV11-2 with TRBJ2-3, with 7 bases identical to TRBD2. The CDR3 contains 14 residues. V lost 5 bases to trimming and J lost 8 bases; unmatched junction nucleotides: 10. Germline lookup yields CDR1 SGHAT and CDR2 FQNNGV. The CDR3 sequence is CASSPGRGSLTQYF. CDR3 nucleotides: TGTGCCAGCAGCCCGGGGCGCGGGAGCCTTACGCAGTATTTT.

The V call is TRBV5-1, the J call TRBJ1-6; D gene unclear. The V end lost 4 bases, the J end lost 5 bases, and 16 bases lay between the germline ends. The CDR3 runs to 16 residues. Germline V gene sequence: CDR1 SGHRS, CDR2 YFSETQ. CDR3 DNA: TGCGCCAGCAGCCTAGGAACTATAGACGATAATTCACCCCTCCACTTT. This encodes CASSLGTIDDNSPLHF.

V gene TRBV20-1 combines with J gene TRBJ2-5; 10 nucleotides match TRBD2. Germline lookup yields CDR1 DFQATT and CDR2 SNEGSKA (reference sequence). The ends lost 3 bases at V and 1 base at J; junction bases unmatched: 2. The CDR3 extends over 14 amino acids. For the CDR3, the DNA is TGCAGTGCTAGCCGGACTAGCGGCCAAGAGACCCAGTACTTC. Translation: CSASRTSGQETQYF.